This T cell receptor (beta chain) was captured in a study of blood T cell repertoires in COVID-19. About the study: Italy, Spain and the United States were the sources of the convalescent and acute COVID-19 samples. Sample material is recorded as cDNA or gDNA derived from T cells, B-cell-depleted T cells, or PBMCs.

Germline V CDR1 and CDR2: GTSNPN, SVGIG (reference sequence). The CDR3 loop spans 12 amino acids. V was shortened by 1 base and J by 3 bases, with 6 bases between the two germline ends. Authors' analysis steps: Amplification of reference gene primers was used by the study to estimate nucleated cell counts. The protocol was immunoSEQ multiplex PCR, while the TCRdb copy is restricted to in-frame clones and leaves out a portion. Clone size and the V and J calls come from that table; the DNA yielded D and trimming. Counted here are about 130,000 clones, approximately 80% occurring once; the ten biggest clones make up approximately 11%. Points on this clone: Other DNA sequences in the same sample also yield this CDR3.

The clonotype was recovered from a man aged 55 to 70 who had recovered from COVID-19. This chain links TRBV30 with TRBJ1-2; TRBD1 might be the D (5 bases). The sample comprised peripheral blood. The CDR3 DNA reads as TGTGCCTGGAGTGGGGGCGACTATGGCTACACCTTC. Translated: CAWSGGDYGYTF.